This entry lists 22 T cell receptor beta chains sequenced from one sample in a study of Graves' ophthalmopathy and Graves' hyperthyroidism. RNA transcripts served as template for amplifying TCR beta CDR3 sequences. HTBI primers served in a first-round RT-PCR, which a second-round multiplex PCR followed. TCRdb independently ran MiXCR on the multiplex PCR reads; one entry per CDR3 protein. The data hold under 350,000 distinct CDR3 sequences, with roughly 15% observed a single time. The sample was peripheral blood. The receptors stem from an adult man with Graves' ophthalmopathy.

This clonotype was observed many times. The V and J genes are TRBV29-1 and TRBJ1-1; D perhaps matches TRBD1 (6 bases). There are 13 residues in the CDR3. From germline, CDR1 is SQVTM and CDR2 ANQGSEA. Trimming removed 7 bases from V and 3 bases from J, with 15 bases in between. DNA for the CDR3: TGCAGCGGACAGGTCCCTCTGGACACTGAAGCTTTCTTT. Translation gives CSGQVPLDTEAFF.

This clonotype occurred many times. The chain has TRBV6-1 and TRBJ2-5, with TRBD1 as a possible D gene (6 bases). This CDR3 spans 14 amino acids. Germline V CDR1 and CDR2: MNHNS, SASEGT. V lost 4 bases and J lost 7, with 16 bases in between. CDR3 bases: TGTGCCAGCAGTGGAGGGACAACTGGAGGGACCCAGTACTTC. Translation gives CASSGGTTGGTQYF.

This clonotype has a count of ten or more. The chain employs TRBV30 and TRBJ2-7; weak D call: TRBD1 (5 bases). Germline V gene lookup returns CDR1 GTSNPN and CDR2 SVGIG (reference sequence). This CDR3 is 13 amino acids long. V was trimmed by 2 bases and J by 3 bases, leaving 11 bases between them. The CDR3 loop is CAWSQGRNYEQYF. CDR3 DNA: TGTGCCTGGAGTCAGGGCAGAAACTACGAGCAGTACTTC. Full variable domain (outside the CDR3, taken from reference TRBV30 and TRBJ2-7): SQTIHQWPATLVQPVGSPLSLECTVEGTSNPNLYWYRQAAGRGLQLLFYSVGIGQISSEVPQNLSASRPQDRQFILSSKKLLLSDSGFYLCAWSQGRNYEQYFGPGTRLTVT.

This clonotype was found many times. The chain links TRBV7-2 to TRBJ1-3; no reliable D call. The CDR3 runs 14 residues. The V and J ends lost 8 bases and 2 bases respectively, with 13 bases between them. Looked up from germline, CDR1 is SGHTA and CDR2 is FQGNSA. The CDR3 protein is CASFQSQPGNTIYF. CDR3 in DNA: TGTGCCAGCTTCCAGTCCCAGCCTGGAAACACCATATATTTT.

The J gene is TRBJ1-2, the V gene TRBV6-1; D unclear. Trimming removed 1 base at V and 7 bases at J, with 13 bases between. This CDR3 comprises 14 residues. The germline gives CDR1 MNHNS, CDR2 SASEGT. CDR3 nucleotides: TGTGCCAGCAGTGAAGGGAGCCTCTTACCTGGCTACACCTTC. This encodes CASSEGSLLPGYTF.

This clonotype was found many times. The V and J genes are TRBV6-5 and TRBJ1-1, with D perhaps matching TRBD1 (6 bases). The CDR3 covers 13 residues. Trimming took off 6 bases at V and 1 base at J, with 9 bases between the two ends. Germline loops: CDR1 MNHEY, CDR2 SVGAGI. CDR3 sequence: CASSRTENTEAFF. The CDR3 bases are TGTGCCAGCAGCCGGACAGAGAACACTGAAGCTTTCTTT.

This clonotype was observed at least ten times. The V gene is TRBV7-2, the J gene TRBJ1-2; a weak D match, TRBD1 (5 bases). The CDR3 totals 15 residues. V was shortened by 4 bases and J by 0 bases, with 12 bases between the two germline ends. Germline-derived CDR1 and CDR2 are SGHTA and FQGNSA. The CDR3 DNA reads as TGTGCCAGCAGCTCTACAGGATTAGCTAACTATGGCTACACCTTC. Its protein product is CASSSTGLANYGYTF.

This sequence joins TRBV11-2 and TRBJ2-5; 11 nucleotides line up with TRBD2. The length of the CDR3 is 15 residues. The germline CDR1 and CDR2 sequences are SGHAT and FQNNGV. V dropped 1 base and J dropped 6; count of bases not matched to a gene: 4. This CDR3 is CASSLASGRHQTQYF. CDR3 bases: TGTGCCAGCAGCTTAGCTAGCGGGAGGCATCAGACCCAGTACTTC.

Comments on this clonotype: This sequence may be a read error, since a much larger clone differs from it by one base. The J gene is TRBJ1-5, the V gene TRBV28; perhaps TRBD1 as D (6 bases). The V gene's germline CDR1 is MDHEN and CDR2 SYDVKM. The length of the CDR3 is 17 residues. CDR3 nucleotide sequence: TGTTCCAGCAGTTCCCTGGGGGGCCTTTATAGCAATCAGCCCCAGCATTTT. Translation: CSSSSLGGLYSNQPQHF.

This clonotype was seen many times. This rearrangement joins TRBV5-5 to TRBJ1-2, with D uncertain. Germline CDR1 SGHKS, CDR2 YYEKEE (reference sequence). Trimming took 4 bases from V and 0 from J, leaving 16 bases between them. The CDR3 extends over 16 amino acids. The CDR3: CASSPIIGVTNYGYTF. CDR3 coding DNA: TGTGCCAGCAGCCCGATCATCGGCGTGACTAACTATGGCTACACCTTC.

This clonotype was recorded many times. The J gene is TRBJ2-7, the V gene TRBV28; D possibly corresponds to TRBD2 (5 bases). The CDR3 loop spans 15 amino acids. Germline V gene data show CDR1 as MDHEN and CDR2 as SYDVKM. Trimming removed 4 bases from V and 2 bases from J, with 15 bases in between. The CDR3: CASSSPGSSTYEQYF. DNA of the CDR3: TGTGCCAGCAGTTCCCCGGGGTCTAGCACCTACGAGCAGTACTTC.

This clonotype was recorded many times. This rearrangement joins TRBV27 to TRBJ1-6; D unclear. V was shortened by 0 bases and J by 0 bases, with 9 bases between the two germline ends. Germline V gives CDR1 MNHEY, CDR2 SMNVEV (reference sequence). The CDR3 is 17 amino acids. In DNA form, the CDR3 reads TGTGCCAGCAGTTTATCCCAGGAGAGCTCCTATAATTCACCCCTCCACTTT. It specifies CASSLSQESSYNSPLHF.

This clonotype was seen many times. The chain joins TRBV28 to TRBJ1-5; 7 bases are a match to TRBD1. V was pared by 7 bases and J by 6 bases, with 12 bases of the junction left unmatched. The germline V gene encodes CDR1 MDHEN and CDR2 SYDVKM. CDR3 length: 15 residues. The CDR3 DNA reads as TGTGCCAGCACTTCCATAGTAGGGGGCGTTCAGCCCCAGCATTTT. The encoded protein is CASTSIVGGVQPQHF.

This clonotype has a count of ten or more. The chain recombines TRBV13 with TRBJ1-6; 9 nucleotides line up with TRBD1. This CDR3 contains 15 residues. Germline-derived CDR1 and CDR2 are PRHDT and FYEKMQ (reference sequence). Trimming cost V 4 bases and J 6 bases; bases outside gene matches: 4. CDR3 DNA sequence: TGTGCCAGCAGCTCTGGACAGGGGAGTAATTCACCCCTCCACTTT. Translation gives CASSSGQGSNSPLHF.

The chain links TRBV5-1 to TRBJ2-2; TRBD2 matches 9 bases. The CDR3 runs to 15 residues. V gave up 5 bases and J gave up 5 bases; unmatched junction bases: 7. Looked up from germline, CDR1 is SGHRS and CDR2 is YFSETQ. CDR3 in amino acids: CASRDLAGDTGELFF. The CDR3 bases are TGCGCCAGCAGAGATTTAGCGGGAGATACCGGGGAGCTGTTTTTT.

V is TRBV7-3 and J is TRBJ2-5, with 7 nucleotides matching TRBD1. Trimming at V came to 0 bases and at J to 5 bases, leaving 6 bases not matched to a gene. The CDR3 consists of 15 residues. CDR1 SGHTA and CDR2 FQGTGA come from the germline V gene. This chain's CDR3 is CASSLTRTGRETQYF. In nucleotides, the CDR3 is TGTGCCAGCAGCTTAACCCGGACAGGTCGGGAGACCCAGTACTTC.

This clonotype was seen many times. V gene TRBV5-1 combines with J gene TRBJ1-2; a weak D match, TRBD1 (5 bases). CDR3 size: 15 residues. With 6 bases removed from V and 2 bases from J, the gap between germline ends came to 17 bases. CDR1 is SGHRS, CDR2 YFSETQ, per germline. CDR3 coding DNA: TGCGCCAGCAAAAGGAGGCAGGGACCGAACTATGGCTACACCTTC. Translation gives CASKRRQGPNYGYTF.

CDR3 nucleotide sequence: TGTGCCAGCAGTTTCCGACTAGCGGGGTCAACCGGGGAGCTGTTTTTT. Protein product: CASSFRLAGSTGELFF. This chain links TRBV12-3 or TRBV12-4 with TRBJ2-2; 11 positions match TRBD2. The CDR3 contains 16 residues. The V segment lost 3 bases and the J segment 5 bases; nucleotides outside the gene matches: 5.

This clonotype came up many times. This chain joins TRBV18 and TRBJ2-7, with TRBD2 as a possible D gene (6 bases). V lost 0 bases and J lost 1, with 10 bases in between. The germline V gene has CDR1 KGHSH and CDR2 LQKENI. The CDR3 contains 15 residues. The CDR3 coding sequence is TGTGCCAGCTCACCACCGGAGGGGAGATCCTACGAGCAGTACTTC. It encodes CASSPPEGRSYEQYF.

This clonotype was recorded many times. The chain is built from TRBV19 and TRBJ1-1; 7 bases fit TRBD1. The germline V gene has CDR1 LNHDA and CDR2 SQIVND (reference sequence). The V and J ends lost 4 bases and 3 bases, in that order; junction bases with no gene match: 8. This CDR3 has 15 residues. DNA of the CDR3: TGTGCCAGTAGTACTCAATGGACAGGAGACACTGAAGCTTTCTTT. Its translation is CASSTQWTGDTEAFF.

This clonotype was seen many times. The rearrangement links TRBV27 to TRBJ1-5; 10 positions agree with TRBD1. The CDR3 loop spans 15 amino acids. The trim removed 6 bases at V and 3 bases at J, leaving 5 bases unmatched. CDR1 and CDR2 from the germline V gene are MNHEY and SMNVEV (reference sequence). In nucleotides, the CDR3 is TGTGCCAGCAGGGGACAGGGGCCCATCAATCAGCCCCAGCATTTT. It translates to CASRGQGPINQPQHF.

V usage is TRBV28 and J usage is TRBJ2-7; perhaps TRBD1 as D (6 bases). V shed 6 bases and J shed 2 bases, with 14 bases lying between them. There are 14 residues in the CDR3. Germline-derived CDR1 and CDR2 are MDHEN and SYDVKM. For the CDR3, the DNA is TGTGCCAGCAGGGATACAGGGTTAGCCTACGAGCAGTACTTC. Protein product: CASRDTGLAYEQYF.